These T cell receptor beta chains were read from a single sample in a study of beta chain features in type 1 diabetes. Here immunoSEQ multiplex PCR was the method, and the copy in TCRdb shows in-frame clones only, minus some. This sample has 45,000 to 60,000 clones, with just under 45% found just once. Sequenced material: stem cell memory CD4+ T cells from blood. The source is a man aged 30-40 years with type 1 diabetes. Each CDR3 is given with its conserved first and last residue. A D gene is named only where the DNA matches it firmly. Clone size, where shown, is once, few, many, or a class for clones that have expanded.

length,J,D,V,size,CDR3,DNA
14,TRBJ2-5,.,TRBV5-5,.,CASRFDSPGTVQYF,TGTGCCAGCAGGTTTGACAGCCCCGGAACGGTCCAGTACTTC
15,TRBJ2-1,.,TRBV11-3,.,CASSLAGASYNEQFF,TGTGCCAGCAGCTTAGCGGGAGCTTCGTACAATGAGCAGTTCTTC
11,TRBJ2-7,TRBD1,TRBV5-1,few,CAGGQGHEQYF,TGCGCCGGAGGACAGGGCCACGAGCAGTACTTC
13,TRBJ2-1,TRBD2,TRBV7-2,few,CASRPSGYNEQFF,TGTGCCAGCCGTCCTAGCGGCTACAATGAGCAGTTCTTC
14,TRBJ2-3,TRBD2,TRBV27,.,CASPSGRRTDTQYF,TGTGCCAGCCCCAGCGGGAGAAGGACAGATACGCAGTATTTT
13,TRBJ1-1,TRBD1,TRBV4-2,.,CASRTGGLAEAFF,TGTGCCAGCAGGACAGGGGGTCTAGCTGAAGCTTTCTTT
17,TRBJ1-1,.,TRBV7-8,.,CASSRGLGGGMNTEAFF,TGTGCCAGCAGCAGAGGTCTCGGGGGAGGGATGAACACTGAAGCTTTCTTT
16,TRBJ2-1,TRBD2,TRBV9,.,CASSGTGTSSYNEQFF,TGTGCCAGCAGCGGTACCGGGACTAGCTCCTACAATGAGCAGTTCTTC
15,TRBJ2-7,TRBD2,TRBV7-2,.,CASSLVAAGPYEQYF,TGTGCCAGCAGCTTAGTAGCAGCGGGACCCTACGAGCAGTACTTC
14,TRBJ2-1,.,TRBV5-1,.,CASSLGLAYNEQFF,TGCGCCAGCAGCTTGGGACTAGCCTACAATGAGCAGTTCTTC
15,TRBJ1-5,.,TRBV19,.,CASSIERGSNQPQHF,TGTGCCAGTAGTATAGAAAGGGGTAGCAATCAGCCCCAGCATTTT
14,TRBJ2-1,.,TRBV5-1,once,CASSSVGQYNEQFF,TGCGCCAGCAGCTCTGTCGGACAGTACAATGAGCAGTTCTTC
15,TRBJ1-2,TRBD1,TRBV2,.,CASKDRGNSNLGYTF,TGTGCCAGTAAGGACAGGGGGAATAGTAATTTGGGCTACACCTTC
14,TRBJ1-2,.,TRBV6-5,.,CASSYSTEEYGYTF,TGTGCCAGCAGTTACTCGACCGAGGAATATGGCTACACCTTC
16,TRBJ2-1,.,TRBV9,.,CASSVDSNGGYNEQFF,TGTGCCAGCAGCGTAGATAGTAACGGGGGATACAATGAGCAGTTCTTC
13,TRBJ1-4,.,TRBV14,.,CASSQGQGRKLFF,TGTGCCAGCAGCCAAGGGCAGGGTAGGAAACTGTTTTTT
15,TRBJ1-1,.,TRBV7-5,.,CARSPGGGAGTEAFF,TGTGCCAGAAGCCCCGGGGGGGGCGCTGGCACTGAAGCTTTCTTT
13,TRBJ2-1,TRBD1,TRBV18,.,CASSSGQYNEQFF,TGTGCCAGCTCGTCGGGACAGTACAATGAGCAGTTCTTC
15,TRBJ2-1,.,TRBV6-5,few,CASSPSHRITNEQFF,TGTGCCAGCAGTCCTAGCCACAGAATTACCAATGAGCAGTTCTTC
13,TRBJ2-1,.,TRBV7-9,few,CASGESRGGEQFF,TGTGCCAGCGGCGAATCCAGGGGCGGTGAGCAGTTCTTC
15,TRBJ2-7,.,TRBV4-3,.,CASSQGAGGAYEQYF,TGCGCCAGCAGCCAAGGGGCAGGAGGAGCCTACGAGCAGTACTTC
14,TRBJ1-2,.,TRBV6-6,few,CASSFWTANYGYTF,TGTGCCAGCAGCTTCTGGACAGCTAACTATGGCTACACCTTC
15,TRBJ2-1,TRBD2,TRBV5-1,few,CASSFRLAPYNEQFF,TGCGCCAGCAGCTTCCGACTAGCGCCCTACAATGAGCAGTTCTTC
14,TRBJ2-5,.,TRBV18,.,CASSPRPGLETQYF,TGTGCCAGCTCACCACGTCCAGGGTTAGAGACCCAGTACTTC
14,TRBJ2-7,TRBD2,TRBV4-2,few,CASSRLAGSYEQYF,TGTGCCAGCAGCCGACTAGCGGGATCCTACGAGCAGTACTTC
11,TRBJ1-1,TRBD1,TRBV19,.,CASSMGQGAFF,TGTGCCAGTAGTATGGGACAGGGAGCTTTCTTT
16,TRBJ1-5,TRBD1,TRBV19,.,CASSIRQGAVGQPQHF,TGTGCCAGTAGTATTCGGCAGGGGGCGGTCGGTCAGCCCCAGCATTTT
13,TRBJ1-1,TRBD1,TRBV19,few,CASRGQMNTEAFF,TGTGCCAGTAGGGGACAGATGAACACTGAAGCTTTCTTT
14,TRBJ2-4,TRBD2,TRBV7-2,.,CASSRGGSGDIQYF,TGTGCCAGCAGTCGGGGCGGGAGCGGAGACATTCAGTACTTC
15,TRBJ2-3,.,TRBV7-9,.,CASSLALSSTDTQYF,TGTGCCAGCAGCTTAGCGTTATCTTCGACAGATACGCAGTATTTT
12,TRBJ2-7,TRBD2,TRBV2,.,CASSSGAYEQYF,TGTGCCAGTTCTAGCGGAGCCTACGAGCAGTACTTC
14,TRBJ2-6,.,TRBV5-1,.,CASSRSMVDNVLTF,TGCGCCAGCAGCCGGTCCATGGTAGACAACGTCCTGACTTTC
14,TRBJ1-2,TRBD1,TRBV6-6,few,CASSRDRSNYGYTF,TGTGCCAGCAGTAGGGACAGATCTAACTATGGCTACACCTTC
13,TRBJ1-5,.,TRBV6-6,few,CASSSRQEQPQHF,TGTGCCAGCAGTTCAAGACAGGAACAGCCCCAGCATTTT
15,TRBJ2-7,TRBD2,TRBV6-1,.,CASSHTGTRVYEQYF,TGTGCCAGCAGTCATACCGGGACTAGAGTCTACGAGCAGTACTTC
14,TRBJ2-3,TRBD2,TRBV6-5,.,CASSWDYLSDTQYF,TGTGCCAGCAGTTGGGACTATCTTTCAGATACGCAGTATTTT
14,TRBJ1-2,.,TRBV5-4,.,CASSLANQVYGYTF,TGTGCCAGCAGCTTGGCCAATCAGGTCTATGGCTACACCTTC
19,TRBJ2-2,TRBD1,TRBV7-9,once,CASSTRDRGLANATGELFF,TGTGCCAGCAGCACCCGGGACAGGGGCCTCGCTAACGCCACCGGGGAGCTGTTTTTT
14,TRBJ2-7,TRBD1,TRBV29-1,few,CSVADRGPSREQYF,TGCAGCGTGGCGGACAGGGGGCCCTCCCGCGAGCAGTACTTC
15,TRBJ2-7,TRBD1,TRBV5-1,.,CASSAGTGQLYEQYF,TGCGCCAGCAGCGCCGGGACAGGGCAATTATACGAGCAGTACTTC
13,TRBJ2-7,TRBD1,TRBV7-9,.,CASSYKQGFEQYF,TGTGCCAGCAGCTACAAACAGGGGTTCGAGCAGTACTTC
15,TRBJ2-7,TRBD1,TRBV18,.,CASSPRQGDREEQYF,TGTGCCAGCTCACCTAGACAGGGTGACCGCGAAGAGCAGTACTTC
13,TRBJ1-1,.,TRBV28,once,CASRRQTNTEAFF,TGTGCCAGCAGGAGACAGACGAACACTGAAGCTTTCTTT
13,TRBJ2-1,.,TRBV11-3,.,CASSLSAFNEQFF,TGTGCCAGCAGCTTATCAGCGTTCAATGAGCAGTTCTTC
15,TRBJ2-1,TRBD1,TRBV7-9,few,CASSLGQGAYNEQFF,TGTGCCAGCAGCCTCGGACAGGGGGCCTACAATGAGCAGTTCTTC
16,TRBJ2-1,.,TRBV11-1,.,CASSLRFSGSYNEQFF,TGTGCCAGCAGCCTCCGGTTTAGCGGCTCCTACAATGAGCAGTTCTTC
15,TRBJ2-2,TRBD2,TRBV7-9,few,CASGITSGSHRELFF,TGTGCCAGCGGCATAACTAGCGGGAGCCACCGGGAGCTGTTTTTT
12,TRBJ2-3,.,TRBV5-1,.,CASSLGLETQYF,TGCGCCAGCAGCTTGGGACTAGAGACGCAGTATTTT
12,TRBJ1-4,.,TRBV6-6,.,CASRFRQGKLFF,TGTGCCAGCAGATTCCGACAAGGAAAACTGTTTTTT
14,TRBJ2-7,.,TRBV18,.,CASSPSGVTYEQYF,TGTGCCAGCTCACCGTCCGGGGTAACCTACGAGCAGTACTTC